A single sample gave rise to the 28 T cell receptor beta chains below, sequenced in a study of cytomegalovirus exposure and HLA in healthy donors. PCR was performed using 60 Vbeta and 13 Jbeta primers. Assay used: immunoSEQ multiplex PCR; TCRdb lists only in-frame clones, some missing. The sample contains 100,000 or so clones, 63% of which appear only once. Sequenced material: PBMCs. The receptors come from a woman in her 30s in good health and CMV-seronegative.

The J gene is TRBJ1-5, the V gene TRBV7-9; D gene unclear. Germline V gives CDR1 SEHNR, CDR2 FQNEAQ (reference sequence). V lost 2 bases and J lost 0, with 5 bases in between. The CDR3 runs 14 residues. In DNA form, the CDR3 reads TGTGCCAGCAGCTTATCTTATAGCAATCAGCCCCAGCATTTT. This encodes CASSLSYSNQPQHF.

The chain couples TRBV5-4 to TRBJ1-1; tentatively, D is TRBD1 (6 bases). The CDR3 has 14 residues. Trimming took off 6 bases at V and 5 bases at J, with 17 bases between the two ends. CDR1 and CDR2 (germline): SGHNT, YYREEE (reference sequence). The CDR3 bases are TGTGCCAGCACCCGGTGGGGGGGGCGGACTGAAGCTTTCTTT. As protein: CASTRWGGRTEAFF.

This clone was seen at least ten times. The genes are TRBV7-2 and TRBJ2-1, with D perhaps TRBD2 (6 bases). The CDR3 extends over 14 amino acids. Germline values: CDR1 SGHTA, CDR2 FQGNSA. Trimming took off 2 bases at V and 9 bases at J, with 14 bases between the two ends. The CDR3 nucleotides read TGTGCCAGCAGCTTACTGTTTGAGGGAGGTGAGCAGTTCTTC. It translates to CASSLLFEGGEQFF.

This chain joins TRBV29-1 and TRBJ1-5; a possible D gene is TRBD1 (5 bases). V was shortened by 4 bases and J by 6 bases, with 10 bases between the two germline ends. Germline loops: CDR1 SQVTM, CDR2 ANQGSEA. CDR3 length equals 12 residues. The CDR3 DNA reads TGCAGCGTTGCCAGGGAGGGTCAGCCCCAGCATTTT. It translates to CSVAREGQPQHF.

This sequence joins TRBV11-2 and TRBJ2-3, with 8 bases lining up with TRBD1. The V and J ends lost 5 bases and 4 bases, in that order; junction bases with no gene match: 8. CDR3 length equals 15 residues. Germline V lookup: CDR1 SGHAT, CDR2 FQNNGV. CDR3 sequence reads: CASSPGQGGADTQYF. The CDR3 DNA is TGTGCCAGCAGCCCAGGACAGGGTGGGGCAGATACGCAGTATTTT.

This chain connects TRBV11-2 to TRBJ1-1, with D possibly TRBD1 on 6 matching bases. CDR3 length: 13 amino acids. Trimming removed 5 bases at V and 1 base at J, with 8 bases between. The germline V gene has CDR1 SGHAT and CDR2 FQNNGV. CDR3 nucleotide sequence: TGTGCCAGCAGCCTGACAGGGAACACTGAAGCTTTCTTT. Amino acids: CASSLTGNTEAFF.

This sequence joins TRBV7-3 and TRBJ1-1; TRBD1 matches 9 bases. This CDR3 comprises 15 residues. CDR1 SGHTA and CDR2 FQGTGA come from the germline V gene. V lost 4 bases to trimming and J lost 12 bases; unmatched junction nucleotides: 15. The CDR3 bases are TGTGCCAGCAGCTCCCTGGGGCTGGGACAGGGCAAAACTTTCTTT. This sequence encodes CASSSLGLGQGKTFF.

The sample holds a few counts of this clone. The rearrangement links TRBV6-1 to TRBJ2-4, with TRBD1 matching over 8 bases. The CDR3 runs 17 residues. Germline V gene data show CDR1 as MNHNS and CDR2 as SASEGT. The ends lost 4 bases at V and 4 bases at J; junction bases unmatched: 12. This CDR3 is CASSASQRTGSKNIQYF. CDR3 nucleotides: TGTGCCAGCAGTGCGAGCCAGAGGACAGGGTCAAAAAACATTCAGTACTTC.

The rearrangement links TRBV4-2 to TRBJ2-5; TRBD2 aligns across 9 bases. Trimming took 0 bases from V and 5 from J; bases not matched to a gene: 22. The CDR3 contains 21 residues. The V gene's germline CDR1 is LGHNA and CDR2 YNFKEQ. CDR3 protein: CASSQDTSGPSGGTRRETQYF. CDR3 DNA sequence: TGTGCCAGCAGCCAAGATACTAGCGGGCCCAGCGGGGGTACGAGGCGGGAGACCCAGTACTTC.

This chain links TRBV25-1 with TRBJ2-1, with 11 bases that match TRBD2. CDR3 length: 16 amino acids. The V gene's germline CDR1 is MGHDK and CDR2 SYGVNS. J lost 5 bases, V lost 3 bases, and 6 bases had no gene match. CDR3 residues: CASSDPGLAENNEQFF. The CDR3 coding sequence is TGTGCCAGCAGTGATCCGGGACTAGCGGAGAACAATGAGCAGTTCTTC.

The CDR3 is CASGPGTVREQYF. For the CDR3, the DNA is TGTGCTAGTGGCCCCGGGACAGTTCGCGAGCAGTACTTC. The chain joins TRBV12-5 to TRBJ2-7; 7 nucleotides align to TRBD1. In germline, CDR1 is LGHNT, CDR2 FRNRAP. V lost 6 bases to trimming and J lost 6 bases; unmatched junction nucleotides: 8. CDR3 length: 13 residues.

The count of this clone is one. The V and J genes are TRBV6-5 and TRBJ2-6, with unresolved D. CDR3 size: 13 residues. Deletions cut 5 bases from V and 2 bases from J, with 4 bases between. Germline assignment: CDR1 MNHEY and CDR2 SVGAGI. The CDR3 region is CASSLPGANVLTF. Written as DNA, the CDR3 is TGTGCCAGCAGTCTTCCTGGGGCCAACGTCCTGACTTTC.

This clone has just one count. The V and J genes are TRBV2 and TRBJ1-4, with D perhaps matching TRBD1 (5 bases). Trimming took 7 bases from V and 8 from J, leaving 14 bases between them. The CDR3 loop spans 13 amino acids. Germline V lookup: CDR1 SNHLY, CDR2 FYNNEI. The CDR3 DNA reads TGTGCCAGCAAAGTGGGGGACTTCGAAAAACTGTTTTTT. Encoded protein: CASKVGDFEKLFF.

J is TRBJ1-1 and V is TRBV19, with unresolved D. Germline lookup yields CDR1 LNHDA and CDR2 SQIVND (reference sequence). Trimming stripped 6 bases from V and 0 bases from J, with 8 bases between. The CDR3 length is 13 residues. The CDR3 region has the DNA TGTGCCAGTAGGACACGGATGAACACTGAAGCTTTCTTT. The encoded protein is CASRTRMNTEAFF.

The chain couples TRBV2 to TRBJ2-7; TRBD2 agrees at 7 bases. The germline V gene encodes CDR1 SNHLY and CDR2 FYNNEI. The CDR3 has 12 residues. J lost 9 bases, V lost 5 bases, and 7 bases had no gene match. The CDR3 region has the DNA TGTGCCAGCAGTAGCGGGGAGGGTGCGCAGTACTTC. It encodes CASSSGEGAQYF.

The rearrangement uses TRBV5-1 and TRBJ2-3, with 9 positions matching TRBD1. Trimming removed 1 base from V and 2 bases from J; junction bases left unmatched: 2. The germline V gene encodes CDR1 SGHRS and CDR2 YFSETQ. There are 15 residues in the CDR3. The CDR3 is CASSLWDRDTDTQYF. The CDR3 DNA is TGCGCCAGCAGCTTGTGGGACAGGGACACAGATACGCAGTATTTT.

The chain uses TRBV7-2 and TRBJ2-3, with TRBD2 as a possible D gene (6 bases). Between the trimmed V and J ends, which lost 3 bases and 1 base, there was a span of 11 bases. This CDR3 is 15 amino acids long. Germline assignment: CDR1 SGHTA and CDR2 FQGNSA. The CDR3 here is CASSFRASGTDTQYF. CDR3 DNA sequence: TGTGCCAGCAGCTTCCGGGCTAGCGGCACAGATACGCAGTATTTT.

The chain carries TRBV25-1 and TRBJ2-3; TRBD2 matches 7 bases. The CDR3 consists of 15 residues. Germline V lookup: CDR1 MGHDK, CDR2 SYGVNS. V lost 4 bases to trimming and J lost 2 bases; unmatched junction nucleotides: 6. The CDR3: CASSVLAGLTDTQYF. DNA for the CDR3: TGTGCCAGCAGTGTCTTAGCGGGCCTCACAGATACGCAGTATTTT. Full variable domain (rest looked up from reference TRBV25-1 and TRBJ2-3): EADIYQTPRYLVIGTGKKITLECSQTMGHDKMYWYQQDPGMELHLIHYSYGVNSTEKGDLSSESTVSRIRTEHFPLTLESARPSHTSQYLCASSVLAGLTDTQYFGPGTRLTVL.

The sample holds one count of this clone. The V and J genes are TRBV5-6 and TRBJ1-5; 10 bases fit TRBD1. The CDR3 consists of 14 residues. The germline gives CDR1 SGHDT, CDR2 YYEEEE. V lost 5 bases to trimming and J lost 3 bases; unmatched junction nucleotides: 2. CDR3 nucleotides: TGTGCCAGCAGGGGACAGGGGTCCAATCAGCCCCAGCATTTT. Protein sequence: CASRGQGSNQPQHF.

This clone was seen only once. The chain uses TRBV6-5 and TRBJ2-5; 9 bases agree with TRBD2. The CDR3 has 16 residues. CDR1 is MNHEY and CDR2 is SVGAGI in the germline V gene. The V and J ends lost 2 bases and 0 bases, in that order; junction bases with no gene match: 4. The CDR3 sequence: CASSYMSGRYQETQYF. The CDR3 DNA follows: TGTGCCAGCAGTTACATGAGCGGGAGGTACCAAGAGACCCAGTACTTC.

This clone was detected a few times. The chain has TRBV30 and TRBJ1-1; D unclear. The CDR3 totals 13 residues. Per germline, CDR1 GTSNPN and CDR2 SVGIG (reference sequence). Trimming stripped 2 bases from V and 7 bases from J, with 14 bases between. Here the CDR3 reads CAWSRTGAGEAFF. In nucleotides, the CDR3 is TGTGCCTGGAGTAGAACGGGAGCGGGTGAAGCTTTCTTT.

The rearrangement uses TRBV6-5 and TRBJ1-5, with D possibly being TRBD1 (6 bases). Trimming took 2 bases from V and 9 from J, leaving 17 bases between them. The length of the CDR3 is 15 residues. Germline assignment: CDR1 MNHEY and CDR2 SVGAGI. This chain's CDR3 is CASSYPKTGQRPQHF. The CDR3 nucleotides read TGTGCCAGCAGTTACCCTAAAACAGGGCAGAGGCCCCAGCATTTT.

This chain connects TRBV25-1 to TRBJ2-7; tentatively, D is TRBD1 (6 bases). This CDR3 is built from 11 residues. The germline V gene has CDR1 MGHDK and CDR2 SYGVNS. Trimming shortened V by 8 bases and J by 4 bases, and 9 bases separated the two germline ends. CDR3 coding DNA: TGTGCCAGCCTACAGGGATACGAGCAGTACTTC. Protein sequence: CASLQGYEQYF.

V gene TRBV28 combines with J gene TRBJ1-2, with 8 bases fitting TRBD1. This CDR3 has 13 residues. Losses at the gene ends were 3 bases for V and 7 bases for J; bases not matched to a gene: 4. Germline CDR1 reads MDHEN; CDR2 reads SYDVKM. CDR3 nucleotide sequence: TGTGCCAGCAGTTTCCAGGGGGCGAGTGGCTACACCTTC. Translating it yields CASSFQGASGYTF.

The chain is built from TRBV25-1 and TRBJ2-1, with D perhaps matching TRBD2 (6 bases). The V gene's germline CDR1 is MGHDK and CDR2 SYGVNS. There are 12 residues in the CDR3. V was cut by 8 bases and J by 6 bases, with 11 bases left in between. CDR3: CASLGRFNEQFF. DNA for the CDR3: TGTGCCAGCCTGGGGAGGTTCAATGAGCAGTTCTTC.

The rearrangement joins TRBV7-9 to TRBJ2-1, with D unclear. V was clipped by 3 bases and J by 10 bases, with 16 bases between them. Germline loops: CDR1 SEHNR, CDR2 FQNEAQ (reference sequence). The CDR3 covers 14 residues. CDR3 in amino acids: CASSFGQAGREQFF. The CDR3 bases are TGTGCCAGCAGCTTTGGGCAGGCCGGTAGGGAGCAGTTCTTC.

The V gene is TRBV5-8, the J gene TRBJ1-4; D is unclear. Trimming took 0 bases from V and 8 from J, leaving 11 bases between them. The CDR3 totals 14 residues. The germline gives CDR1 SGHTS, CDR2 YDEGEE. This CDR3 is CASSLVGTREKLFF. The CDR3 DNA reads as TGTGCCAGCAGCTTGGTTGGAACGAGGGAAAAACTGTTTTTT. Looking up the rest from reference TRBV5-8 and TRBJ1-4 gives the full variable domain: EAGVTQSPTHLIKTRGQQATLRCSPISGHTSVYWYQQALGLGLQFLLWYDEGEERNRGNFPPRFSGRQFPNYSSELNVNALELEDSALYLCASSLVGTREKLFFGSGTQLSVL.

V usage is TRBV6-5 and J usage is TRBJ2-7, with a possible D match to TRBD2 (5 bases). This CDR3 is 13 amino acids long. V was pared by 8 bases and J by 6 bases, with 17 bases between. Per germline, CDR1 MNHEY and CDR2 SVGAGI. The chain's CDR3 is CASAYQKGLEQYF. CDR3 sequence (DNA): TGTGCCAGCGCTTATCAAAAAGGACTCGAGCAGTACTTC.